Listed below are T cell receptor beta chains from one sample, sequenced in a study of graft-versus-host responses after intestinal transplantation. TCRdb's table, derived via immunoSEQ multiplex PCR, lists solely in-frame clones and lacks some. This table holds fewer than 10,000 clones, approximately 97% found once. The sequenced sample was PBMCs, obtained 23 days after intestinal transplant. These receptors were collected from a human patient who received an intestinal transplant, so some T cells may come from the graft donor. Each CDR3 is given with its conserved first and last residue. A D gene is named only where the DNA matches it firmly. Size is stated for part of the rows, as once, few or many counts, or as a class when the clone is expanded.

. | TRBJ1-2 | . | TRBV19 | 12 | TGTGCCAGTAGTATGTCTAACTATGGCTACACCTTC | CASSMSNYGYTF
. | TRBJ2-1 | . | TRBV7-9 | 16 | TGTGCCAGCAGCTCCTTAGCAGGTAGCTCCTACAATGAGCAGTTCTTC | CASSSLAGSSYNEQFF
. | TRBJ2-1 | TRBD2 | TRBV19 | 18 | TGTGCCAGTAGTATAGATTTTGCGGGACTAGCGGGAGTAAATGAGCAGTTCTTC | CASSIDFAGLAGVNEQFF
. | TRBJ2-2 | . | TRBV21-1 | 21 | TGTGCCAGCAGCAAAGGGGGCGCCCCCCAGGGCTTTGAGAAAGAAACCGGGGAGCTGTTTTTT | CASSKGGAPQGFEKETGELFF
. | TRBJ2-2 | . | TRBV7-9 | 16 | TGTGCCAGCAGCTTAGATTTCGGGAGAGGGACCGGGGAGCTGTTTTTT | CASSLDFGRGTGELFF
once | TRBJ2-7 | . | TRBV5-1 | 13 | TGCGCCAGCAGCACCCGGACTAACTACGAGCAGTACTTC | CASSTRTNYEQYF
. | TRBJ2-7 | TRBD2 | TRBV6-8 | 16 | TGTGCCAGCAGCCCGATGACTAGCGGGAGGCTTCCCGAGCAGTACTTC | CASSPMTSGRLPEQYF
. | TRBJ2-7 | . | TRBV30 | 15 | TGTGCCTGTAATACCGGGACTCACGACCCCTACGAGCAGTACTTC | CACNTGTHDPYEQYF
. | TRBJ2-7 | . | TRBV6-5 | 15 | TGTGCCAGCAGTTATCGGGCCAGTGGTGGCTACGAGCAGTACTTC | CASSYRASGGYEQYF
. | TRBJ2-2 | TRBD2 | TRBV5-6 | 17 | TGTGCCAGCAGCCACACCGGACTAGCCGCGAACACCGGGGAGCTGTTTTTT | CASSHTGLAANTGELFF
. | TRBJ1-2 | . | TRBV10-3 | 13 | TGTGCCATCAGGGCGTCAACAGGGTTAGACTACACCTTC | CAIRASTGLDYTF
. | TRBJ2-1 | . | TRBV5-6 | 14 | TGTGCCAGCAGCCCCACTAGAGGGTGGGATGAGCAGTTCTTC | CASSPTRGWDEQFF
once | TRBJ1-6 | TRBD1 | TRBV27 | 15 | TGTGCCAGCTTATCGGGAGGGGGCACAAATTCACCCCTCCACTTT | CASLSGGGTNSPLHF
. | TRBJ2-7 | TRBD2 | TRBV28 | 18 | TGTGCCAGCAGCATTAAGACTAGCGGGAGTGAAGGAAACTACGAGCAGTACTTC | CASSIKTSGSEGNYEQYF
. | TRBJ2-1 | . | TRBV29-1 | 13 | TGCAGCGTTGAAGGGCTATCCTACAATGAGCAGTTCTTC | CSVEGLSYNEQFF
. | TRBJ2-3 | TRBD2 | TRBV10-1 | 16 | TGCGCCAGCAGTGAGTACGGACTAGCGGGACCAGATACGCAGTATTTT | CASSEYGLAGPDTQYF
. | TRBJ2-3 | . | TRBV10-3 | 13 | TGTGCCATCTTAGGGACCGCTGAAGATACGCAGTATTTT | CAILGTAEDTQYF
. | TRBJ2-1 | . | TRBV7-8 | 17 | TGTGCCAGCAGCTTAGGGCGGGGATGGGAGGGGGGTGATGAGCAGTTCTTC | CASSLGRGWEGGDEQFF
once | TRBJ2-5 | . | TRBV5-1 | 15 | TGTGCCAGCAGCTTGGACGGACTAAACCAAGAGACCCAGTACTTC | CASSLDGLNQETQYF
few | TRBJ2-1 | TRBD1 | TRBV10-1 | 16 | TGCGCCAGCAGTGAAATTAGGACAGGGGAGGGCAATGAGCAGTTCTTC | CASSEIRTGEGNEQFF
. | TRBJ2-7 | TRBD2 | TRBV11-2 | 16 | TGTGCCAGCAGCTCGGGACTAGCGGATTATTCCTACGAGCAGTACTTC | CASSSGLADYSYEQYF
. | TRBJ2-2 | . | TRBV30 | 12 | TGTGCCTGGAGTCACTTCACCGGGGAGCTGTTTTTT | CAWSHFTGELFF
. | TRBJ1-5 | . | TRBV6-9 | 13 | TGTGCCAGCAGTTACGGGGGGAATCAGCCCCAGCATTTT | CASSYGGNQPQHF
. | TRBJ2-5 | TRBD1 | TRBV9 | 15 | TGTGCCAGCAGTGACCCCCAGGGGGCGATGGAGACCCAGTACTTC | CASSDPQGAMETQYF
. | TRBJ2-3 | . | TRBV9 | 12 | TGTGCCAGCAGCCTAGGCGGGGATACGCAGTATTTT | CASSLGGDTQYF
once | TRBJ2-1 | TRBD2 | TRBV28 | 22 | TGTGCCAGCAGTGCAAAACCCCGGCGGCTAGCGGGAGCCAGGTGGGACTACAATGAGCAGTTCTTC | CASSAKPRRLAGARWDYNEQFF
. | TRBJ2-7 | . | TRBV6-6 | 15 | TGTGCCAGCAGTACTGGGGGAAGGGAGTACTACGAGCAGTACTTC | CASSTGGREYYEQYF